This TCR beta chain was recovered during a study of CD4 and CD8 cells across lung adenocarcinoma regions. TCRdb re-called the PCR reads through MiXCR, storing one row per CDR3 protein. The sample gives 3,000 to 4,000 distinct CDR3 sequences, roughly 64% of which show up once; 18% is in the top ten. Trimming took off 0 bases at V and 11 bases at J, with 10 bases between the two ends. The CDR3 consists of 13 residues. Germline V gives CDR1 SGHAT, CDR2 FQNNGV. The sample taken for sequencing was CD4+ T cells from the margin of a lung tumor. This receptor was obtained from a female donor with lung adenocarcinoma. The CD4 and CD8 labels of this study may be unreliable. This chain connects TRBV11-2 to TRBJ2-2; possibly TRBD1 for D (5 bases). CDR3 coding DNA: TGTGCCAGCAGCTTAGATCAGGGTATTGAGCTGTTTTTT. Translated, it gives CASSLDQGIELFF.